The sample holds a few counts of the clone carrying this T cell receptor (beta chain). Primers used in a second PCR of about 6 to 11 cycles were a sample-barcoded 5' primer and a J-beta primer mix. TCRdb re-derived calls from the 5' RACE reads in MiXCR, one entry per CDR3 protein. In the table there are roughly 860,000 distinct CDR3 sequences, 62% of which are singletons. This sample is part of a study of blood T cells in healthy people across ages. The CDR3 has 15 residues. Per germline, CDR1 SGHTA and CDR2 FQGNSA. With 5 bases removed from V and 0 bases from J, the gap between germline ends came to 10 bases.

The sample comprised blood. The source is a young man in good health. V is TRBV7-2 and J is TRBJ1-4; D ambiguous. CDR3 bases: TGTGCCAGCAGCCGGATGGCCTCAACTAATGAAAAACTGTTTTTT. Its protein is CASSRMASTNEKLFF. Complete variable domain (other parts from reference TRBV7-2 and TRBJ1-4): GAGVSQSPSNKVTEKGKDVELRCDPISGHTALYWYRQSLGQGLEFLIYFQGNSAPDKSGLPSDRFSAERTGGSVSTLTIQRTQQEDSAVYLCASSRMASTNEKLFFGSGTQLSVL.